What follows describes a single TCR beta chain. The data derive from a study of blood T cell repertoires in COVID-19. At the level of the study: The United States, Italy and Spain supplied acute and convalescent COVID-19 samples. Sources were T cells, B-cell-depleted T cells, or PBMCs; the material itself was cDNA or gDNA.

In the original workflow: From reference gene primer amplification, estimates of nucleated cell counts were derived. Clones were read by immunoSEQ multiplex PCR, and TCRdb kept only the in-frame ones, dropping some. V, J and clone size reflect that table, while D and trimming were determined from the DNA. This table has about 120,000 clones, around 80% appearing once. Per germline, CDR1 SGHTA and CDR2 FQGNSA. There are 17 residues in the CDR3. V gave up 0 bases and J gave up 5 bases; unmatched junction bases: 4. The origin of this receptor is an elderly woman with acute or convalescent COVID-19. This chain connects TRBV7-2 to TRBJ2-1; TRBD2 agrees at 13 bases. The source material was peripheral blood. The CDR3 DNA sequence: TGTGCCAGCAGCTTAGCGGTTGGACTAGCGGGGGACAATGAGCAGTTCTTC. As protein: CASSLAVGLAGDNEQFF.